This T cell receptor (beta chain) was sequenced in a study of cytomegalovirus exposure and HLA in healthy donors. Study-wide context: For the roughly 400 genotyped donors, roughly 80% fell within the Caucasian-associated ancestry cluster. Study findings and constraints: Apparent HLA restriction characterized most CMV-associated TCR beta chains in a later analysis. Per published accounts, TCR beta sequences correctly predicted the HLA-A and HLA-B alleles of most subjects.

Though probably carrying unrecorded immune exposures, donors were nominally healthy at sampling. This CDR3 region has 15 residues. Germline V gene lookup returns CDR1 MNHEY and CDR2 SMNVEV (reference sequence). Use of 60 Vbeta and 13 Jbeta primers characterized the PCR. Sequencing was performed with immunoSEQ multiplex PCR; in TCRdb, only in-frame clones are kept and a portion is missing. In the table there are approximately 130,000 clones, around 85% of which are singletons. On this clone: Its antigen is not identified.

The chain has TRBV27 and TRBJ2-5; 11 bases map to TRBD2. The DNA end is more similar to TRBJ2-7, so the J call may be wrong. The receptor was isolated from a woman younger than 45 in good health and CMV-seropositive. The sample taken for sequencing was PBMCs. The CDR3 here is CASTLAGGYGHEQYF. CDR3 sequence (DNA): TGTGCCAGCACCCTAGCGGGAGGATACGGCCACGAGCAGTACTTC.